The rows below give T cell receptor beta chains drawn from one sample of a study of shared clonotypes between healthy human individuals. TCRdb's copy holds only in-frame clones and misses some; the assay was immunoSEQ multiplex PCR. The repertoire consists of around 1,100,000 clones, with around 77% occurring once and the leading ten covering roughly 0.9%. The sample was memory CD4+ T cells from PBMCs. Every receptor here comes from a man in his late teens or twenties in good health. Some clones in this sample may be carry-over from other donors' samples. Both conserved end residues are part of each CDR3. A D gene is named only where the DNA matches it firmly. Size tells how often a clone was seen (once, few, many) or the class of an expanded clone, and some rows leave it out.

>TRBV28|TRBJ1-1|-|-
TGTGCCAGCAGCCGAGGGGGTAAGAACACTGAAGCTTTCTTT
CASSRGGKNTEAFF
>TRBV15|TRBJ1-2|-|-
TGTGCCACCAGCAGAGATCGTGCGTCTGTTGTTGGCTACACCTTC
CATSRDRASVVGYTF
>TRBV5-1|TRBJ2-3|-|-
TGCGCCAGCAGCTTGCCGGGGCCCCGAGATACGCAGTATTTT
CASSLPGPRDTQYF
>TRBV27|TRBJ1-5|-|-
TGTGCCAGCAGTTCCCAGGTGGGGGGGGGTCAGCCCCAGCATTTT
CASSSQVGGGQPQHF
>TRBV7-9|TRBJ1-3|TRBD1|-
TGTGCCAGCAGCAACCAGGCAGGGGGTTCTGGAAACACCATATATTTT
CASSNQAGGSGNTIYF
>TRBV15|TRBJ2-1|-|-
TGTGCCACCAGCAGAGGAATGGGACCCTACAATGAGCAGTTCTTC
CATSRGMGPYNEQFF
>TRBV7-2|TRBJ1-3|-|-
TGTGCCAGCAGCTTAGCGCCAGGGGAGGTCCCTGGAAACACCATATATTTT
CASSLAPGEVPGNTIYF
>TRBV5-6|TRBJ1-2|TRBD1|-
TGTGCCAGCAGCTTGGGGGACAGGGGTGGTGGCTACACCTTC
CASSLGDRGGGYTF
>TRBV11-2|TRBJ2-2|TRBD2|-
TGTGCCAGCAGCTTACGAGGAGCGGGAGGGAACACCGGGGAGCTGTTTTTT
CASSLRGAGGNTGELFF
>TRBV5-1|TRBJ2-7|TRBD2|once
TGCGCCAGCAGCTCGGGACTAACCGATTCTGAGCAGTACTTC
CASSSGLTDSEQYF
>TRBV19|TRBJ2-2|-|-
TGTGCCAGTAGTGGGACTGCTAGTCGGACCGGGGAGCTGTTTTTT
CASSGTASRTGELFF
>TRBV5-1|TRBJ2-3|TRBD2|-
TGCGCCAGCAGCCCCCCAACTAGCGGGAGATATGATACGCAGTATTTT
CASSPPTSGRYDTQYF
>TRBV10-1|TRBJ2-3|-|-
TGCGCCAGCAGTGAGACTAAGGGACCCGAATCTACAGATACGCAGTATTTT
CASSETKGPESTDTQYF
>TRBV9|TRBJ2-7|-|-
TGTGCCAGCAGCGTAGGGGCTAGCGAAACACCCTACGAGCAGTACTTC
CASSVGASETPYEQYF
>TRBV30|TRBJ1-1|-|-
TGTGCCTGGACCACCGGAGGAATGAACACTGAAGCTTTCTTT
CAWTTGGMNTEAFF
>TRBV29-1|TRBJ2-3|-|-
TGCAGCGTCCCCGAAAGGGGGGCAGATACGCAGTATTTT
CSVPERGADTQYF
>TRBV7-8|TRBJ2-3|-|-
TGTGCCAGCAGCCGGCGGGCGGGAGCGACAGGTACGCAGTATTTT
CASSRRAGATGTQYF
>TRBV5-1|TRBJ2-3|-|-
TGCGCCAGCAGCTTACCCACGCGTAGCACAGATACGCAGTATTTT
CASSLPTRSTDTQYF
>TRBV7-8|TRBJ2-7|TRBD1|-
TGTGCCAGCAGAGGGACAGGCACCTACGAGCAGTACTTC
CASRGTGTYEQYF
>TRBV7-6|TRBJ1-5|TRBD1|-
TGTGCCAGCGGACAGGGAACTCAGCCCCAGCATTTT
CASGQGTQPQHF
>TRBV29-1|TRBJ1-2|-|many
TGCAGCGCATACAGACAAACTAACTATGGCTACACCTTC
CSAYRQTNYGYTF
>TRBV7-9|TRBJ1-2|-|few
TGTGCCAGCAGCTCTGGGGGGGTTTATGGCTACACCTTC
CASSSGGVYGYTF
>TRBV7-2|TRBJ2-4|TRBD1|-
TGTGCCAGCAGCGTACAGGGGTCCAAAAACATTCAGTACTTC
CASSVQGSKNIQYF
>TRBV2|TRBJ1-2|-|-
TGTGCCAGCAGGCTAGAGGACAGAGGCTATGGCTACACCTTC
CASRLEDRGYGYTF
>TRBV19|TRBJ2-7|TRBD2|-
TGTGCCAGTAGTCCCCACTGGCGGGAGGGCTACGAGCAGTACTTC
CASSPHWREGYEQYF
>TRBV11-3|TRBJ2-7|-|-
TGTGCCAGCAGCTTAGGGGGGAAAAGGGGCGAGCAGTACTTC
CASSLGGKRGEQYF
>TRBV30|TRBJ1-5|-|-
TGTGCCTGGAGTGTACCTTTTGGACCCCAGCATTTT
CAWSVPFGPQHF